This TCR beta chain was recovered during a study of glioma-infiltrating T cells. This clonotype was seen only a few times. The target antigen is unknown. The CDR3 runs to 14 residues. Deletions cut 2 bases from V and 6 bases from J, with 11 bases between. Germline loops: CDR1 MDHEN, CDR2 SYDVKM. TCR alpha and beta CDR3 regions were amplified from RNA using iRepertoire nested multiplex PCR. One-step reverse transcription and amplification started from roughly 100-400 ng of tissue mRNA or PBMC total RNA. Each CDR3 protein is one row after TCRdb ran MiXCR on the multiplex PCR reads. The sample lists more than 300,000 distinct CDR3 sequences, roughly two fifths occurring once. Study-level points and caveats: Patients with low tissue-blood divergence carried a signature set of shared blood CDR3 motifs.

The sample consisted of glioma tissue, nonneoplastic brain tissue, or PBMCs (not recorded which). The origin of this receptor is a human donor with low-grade glioma or glioblastoma, undergoing nonglioma brain surgery, or in good health (not recorded which). The chain couples TRBV28 to TRBJ1-5; the D is unclear. The CDR3 is CASSLGSGSQPQHF. CDR3 bases: TGTGCCAGCAGTTTAGGGTCGGGGAGTCAGCCCCAGCATTTT. Drawing the rest from reference TRBV28 and TRBJ1-5, the complete variable domain is DVKVTQSSRYLVKRTGEKVFLECVQDMDHENMFWYRQDPGLGLRLIYFSYDVKMKEKGDIPEGYSVSREKKERFSLILESASTNQTSMYLCASSLGSGSQPQHFGDGTRLSIL.